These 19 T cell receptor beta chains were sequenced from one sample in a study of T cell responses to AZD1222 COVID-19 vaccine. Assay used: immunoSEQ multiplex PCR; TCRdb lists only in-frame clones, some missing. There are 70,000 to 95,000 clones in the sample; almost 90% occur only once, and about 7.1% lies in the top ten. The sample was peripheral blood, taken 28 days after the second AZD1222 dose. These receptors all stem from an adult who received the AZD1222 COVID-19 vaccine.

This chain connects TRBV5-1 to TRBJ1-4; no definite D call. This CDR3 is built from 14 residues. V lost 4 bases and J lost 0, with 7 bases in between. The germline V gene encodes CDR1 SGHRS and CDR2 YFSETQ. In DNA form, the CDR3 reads TGCGCCAGCAGCACAGAGGCAACTAATGAAAAACTGTTTTTT. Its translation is CASSTEATNEKLFF.

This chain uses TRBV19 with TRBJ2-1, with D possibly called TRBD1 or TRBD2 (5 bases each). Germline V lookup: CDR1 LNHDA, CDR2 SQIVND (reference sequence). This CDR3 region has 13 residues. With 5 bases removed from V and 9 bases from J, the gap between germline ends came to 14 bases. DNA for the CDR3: TGTGCCAGTAGTCCCCCCTGGGGGACTGAGCAGTTCTTC. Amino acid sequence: CASSPPWGTEQFF.

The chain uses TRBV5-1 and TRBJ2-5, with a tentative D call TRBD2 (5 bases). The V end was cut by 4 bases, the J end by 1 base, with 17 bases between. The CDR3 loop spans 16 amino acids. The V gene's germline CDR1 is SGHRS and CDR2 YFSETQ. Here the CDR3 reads CASSPADGEFQETQYF. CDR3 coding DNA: TGCGCCAGCAGCCCAGCTGACGGGGAATTCCAAGAGACCCAGTACTTC.

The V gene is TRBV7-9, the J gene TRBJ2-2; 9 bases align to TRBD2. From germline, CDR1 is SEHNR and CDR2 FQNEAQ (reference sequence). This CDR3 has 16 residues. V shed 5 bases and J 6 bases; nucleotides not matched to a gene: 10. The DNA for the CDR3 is TGTGCCAGCAGCGGCCCTTCGAGCGGGAGGTCCGGGGAGCTGTTTTTT. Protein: CASSGPSSGRSGELFF.

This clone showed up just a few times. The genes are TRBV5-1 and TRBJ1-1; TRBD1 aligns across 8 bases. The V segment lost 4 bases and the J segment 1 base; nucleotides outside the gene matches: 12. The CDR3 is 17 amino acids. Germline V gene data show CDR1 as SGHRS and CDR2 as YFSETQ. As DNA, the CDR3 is TGCGCCAGCAGCAAGGACAGGGTGGGATACGGGAACACTGAAGCTTTCTTT. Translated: CASSKDRVGYGNTEAFF.

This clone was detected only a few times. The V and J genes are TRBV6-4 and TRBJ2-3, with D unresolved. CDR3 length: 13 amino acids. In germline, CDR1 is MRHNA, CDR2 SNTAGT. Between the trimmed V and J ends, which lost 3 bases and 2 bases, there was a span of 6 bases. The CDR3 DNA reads TGTGCCAGCAGTGAACAGCCCACAGATACGCAGTATTTT. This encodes CASSEQPTDTQYF.

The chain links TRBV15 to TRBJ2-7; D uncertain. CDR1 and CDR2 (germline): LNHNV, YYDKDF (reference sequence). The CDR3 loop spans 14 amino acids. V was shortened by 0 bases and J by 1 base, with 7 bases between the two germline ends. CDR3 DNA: TGTGCCACCAGCAGAGATCTAGGTTCCTACGAGCAGTACTTC. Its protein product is CATSRDLGSYEQYF.

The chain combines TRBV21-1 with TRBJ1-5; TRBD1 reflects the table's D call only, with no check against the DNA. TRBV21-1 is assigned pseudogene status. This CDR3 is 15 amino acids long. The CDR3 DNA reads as TGTGCCAGCACCTATGGACAGGGGAGATATCAGCCCCAGCATTTT. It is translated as CASTYGQGRYQPQHF.

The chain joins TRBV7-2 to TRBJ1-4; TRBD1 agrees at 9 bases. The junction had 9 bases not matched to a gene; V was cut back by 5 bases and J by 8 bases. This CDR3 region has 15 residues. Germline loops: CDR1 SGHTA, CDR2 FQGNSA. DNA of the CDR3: TGTGCCAGCAGCCAAACGACAGGGGGGAGGGAAAAACTGTTTTTT. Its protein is CASSQTTGGREKLFF.

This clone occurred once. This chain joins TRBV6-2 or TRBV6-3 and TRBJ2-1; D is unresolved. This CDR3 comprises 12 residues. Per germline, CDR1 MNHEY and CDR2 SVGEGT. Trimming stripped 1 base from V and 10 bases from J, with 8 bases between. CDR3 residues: CASSYWGGEQFF. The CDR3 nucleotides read TGTGCCAGCAGTTACTGGGGTGGAGAGCAGTTCTTC.

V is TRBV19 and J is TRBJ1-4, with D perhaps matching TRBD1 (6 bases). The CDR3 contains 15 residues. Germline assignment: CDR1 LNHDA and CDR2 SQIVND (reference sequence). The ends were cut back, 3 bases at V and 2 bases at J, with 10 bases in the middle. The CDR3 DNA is TGTGCCAGTAGTATTACGACAGGTACTAATGAAAAACTGTTTTTT. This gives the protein CASSITTGTNEKLFF.

CDR3: CASRGGLAGGSYEQFF. Here the CDR3 DNA reads TGTGCCAGCAGGGGGGGACTAGCGGGAGGGAGCTATGAGCAGTTCTTC. J is TRBJ2-1 and V is TRBV2; 16 bases agree with TRBD2. V lost 6 bases, J lost 8 bases, and 7 bases stayed unmatched. CDR3 length: 16 residues. CDR1 SNHLY and CDR2 FYNNEI come from the germline V gene.

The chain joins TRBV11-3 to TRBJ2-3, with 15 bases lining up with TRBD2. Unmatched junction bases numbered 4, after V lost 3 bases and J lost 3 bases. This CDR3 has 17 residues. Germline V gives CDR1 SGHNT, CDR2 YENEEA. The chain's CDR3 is CASSFNGLAGGTDTQYF. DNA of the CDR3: TGTGCCAGCAGCTTCAACGGACTAGCGGGAGGGACAGATACGCAGTATTTT.

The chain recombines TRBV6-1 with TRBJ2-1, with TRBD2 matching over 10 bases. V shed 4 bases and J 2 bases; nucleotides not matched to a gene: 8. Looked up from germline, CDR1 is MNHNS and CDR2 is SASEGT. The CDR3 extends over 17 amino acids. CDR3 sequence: CASSAVGTSATYNEQFF. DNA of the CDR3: TGTGCCAGCAGTGCTGTCGGGACTAGCGCGACCTACAATGAGCAGTTCTTC.

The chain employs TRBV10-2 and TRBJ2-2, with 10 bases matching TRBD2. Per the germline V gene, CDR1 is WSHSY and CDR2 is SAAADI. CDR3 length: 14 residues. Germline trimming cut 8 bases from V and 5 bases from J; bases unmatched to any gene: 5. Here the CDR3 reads CASFGSGRTGELFF. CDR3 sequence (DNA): TGCGCCAGCTTCGGTAGCGGGAGGACCGGGGAGCTGTTTTTT.

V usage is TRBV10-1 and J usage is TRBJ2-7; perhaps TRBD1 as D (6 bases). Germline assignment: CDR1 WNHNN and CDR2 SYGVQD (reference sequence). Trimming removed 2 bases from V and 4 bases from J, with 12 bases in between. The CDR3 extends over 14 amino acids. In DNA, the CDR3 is TGCGCCAGCAGTGAGACAACAGGGAATTACGAGCAGTACTTC. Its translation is CASSETTGNYEQYF.

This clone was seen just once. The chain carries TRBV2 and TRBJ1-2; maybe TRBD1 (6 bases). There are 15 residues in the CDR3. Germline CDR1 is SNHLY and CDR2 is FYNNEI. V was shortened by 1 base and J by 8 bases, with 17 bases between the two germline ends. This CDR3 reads CASSEVGGLGAGYTF. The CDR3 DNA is TGTGCCAGCAGTGAAGTGGGGGGCCTGGGGGCCGGCTACACCTTC. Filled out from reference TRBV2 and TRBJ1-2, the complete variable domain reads EPEVTQTPSHQVTQMGQEVILRCVPISNHLYFYWYRQILGQKVEFLVSFYNNEISEKSEIFDDQFSVERPDGSNFTLKIRSTKLEDSAMYFCASSEVGGLGAGYTFGSGTRLTVV.

CDR3 DNA: TGCAGCGTTGATAAGGATAGGGCTAACTATGGCTACACCTTC. Protein: CSVDKDRANYGYTF. The rearrangement joins TRBV29-1 to TRBJ1-2, with D hard to call. V was shortened by 3 bases and J by 0 bases, with 11 bases between the two germline ends. Per the germline V gene, CDR1 is SQVTM and CDR2 is ANQGSEA. This CDR3 contains 14 residues.

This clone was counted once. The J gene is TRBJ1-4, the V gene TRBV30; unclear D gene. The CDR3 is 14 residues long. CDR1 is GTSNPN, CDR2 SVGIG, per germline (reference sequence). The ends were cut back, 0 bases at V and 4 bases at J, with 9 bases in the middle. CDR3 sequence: CAWSVGVGNEKLFF. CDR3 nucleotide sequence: TGTGCCTGGAGTGTCGGGGTGGGTAATGAAAAACTGTTTTTT.